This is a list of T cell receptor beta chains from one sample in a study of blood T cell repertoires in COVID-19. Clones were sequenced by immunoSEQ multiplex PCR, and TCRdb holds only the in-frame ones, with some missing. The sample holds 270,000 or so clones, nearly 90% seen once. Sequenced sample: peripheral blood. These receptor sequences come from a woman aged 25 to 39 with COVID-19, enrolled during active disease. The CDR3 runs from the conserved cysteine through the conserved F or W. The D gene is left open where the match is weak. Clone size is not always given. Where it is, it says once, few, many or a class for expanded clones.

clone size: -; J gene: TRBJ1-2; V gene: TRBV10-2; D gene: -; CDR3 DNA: TGCGCCAGCAGGGGGGCGTATGGCTACACCTTC; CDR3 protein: CASRGAYGYTF
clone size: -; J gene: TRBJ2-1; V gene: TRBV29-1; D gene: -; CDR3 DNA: TGCAGCGTGGAGAGGGGGAGGGGGAGGAATGAGCAGTTCTTC; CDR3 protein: CSVERGRGRNEQFF
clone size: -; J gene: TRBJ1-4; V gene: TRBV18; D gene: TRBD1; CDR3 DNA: TGTGCCAGCTCCCTGGGACAGGTTGCAACTAATGAAAAACTGTTTTTT; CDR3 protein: CASSLGQVATNEKLFF
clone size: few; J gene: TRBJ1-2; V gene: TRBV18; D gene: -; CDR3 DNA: TGTGCCAGCTCACCACCTGCGGGGGTTGGCTACACCTTC; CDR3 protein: CASSPPAGVGYTF
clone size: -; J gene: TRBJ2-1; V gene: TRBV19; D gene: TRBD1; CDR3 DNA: TGTGCCACAAAAAGGGCAGGGGGCTTCTACAATGAGCAGTTCTTC; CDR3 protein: CATKRAGGFYNEQFF
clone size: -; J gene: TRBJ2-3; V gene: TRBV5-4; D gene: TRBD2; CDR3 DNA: TGTGCCAGCAGCCTTGAACTAGCGGGGGGATGGGATACGCAGTATTTT; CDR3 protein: CASSLELAGGWDTQYF
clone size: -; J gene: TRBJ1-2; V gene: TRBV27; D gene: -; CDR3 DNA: TGTGCCAGCAGAATAGGTTCAGGGACTGGCTATGGCTACACCTTC; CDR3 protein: CASRIGSGTGYGYTF
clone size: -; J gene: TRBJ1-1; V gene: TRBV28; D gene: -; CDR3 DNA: TGTGCCAGCAGTTACCGGAACACTAATGAAGCTTTCTTT; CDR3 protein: CASSYRNTNEAFF
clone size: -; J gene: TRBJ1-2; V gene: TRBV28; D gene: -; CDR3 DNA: TGTGCCAGCAGTTTAGGGCAGGGAAGTTTTAACTATGGCTACACCTTC; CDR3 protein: CASSLGQGSFNYGYTF
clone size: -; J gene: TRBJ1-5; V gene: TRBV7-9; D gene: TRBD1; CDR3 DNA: TGTGCCAGCAGCCCTGGACAGGGTAGCAATCAGCCCCAGCATTTT; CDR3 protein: CASSPGQGSNQPQHF
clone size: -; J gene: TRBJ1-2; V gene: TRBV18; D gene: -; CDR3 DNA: TGTGCCAGCTCACCGACAAAGGACAGCAATGGCTACACCTTC; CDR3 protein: CASSPTKDSNGYTF
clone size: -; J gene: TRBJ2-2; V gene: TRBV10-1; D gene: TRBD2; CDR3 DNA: TGCGCCAGCAGTGAGAGTTTAGCGGGGGGGCCGACCGGGGAGCTGTTTTTT; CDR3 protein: CASSESLAGGPTGELFF
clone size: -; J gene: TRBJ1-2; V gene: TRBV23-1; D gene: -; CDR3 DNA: TGCGCCAGCAGTCAATTTCTGGGCCAGGGGACACACTATGGCTACACCTTC; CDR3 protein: CASSQFLGQGTHYGYTF
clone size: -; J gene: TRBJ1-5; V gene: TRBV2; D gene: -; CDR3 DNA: TGTGCCAGCAGTGAACAGGGTGAAGATCAGCCCCAGCATTTT; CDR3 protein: CASSEQGEDQPQHF
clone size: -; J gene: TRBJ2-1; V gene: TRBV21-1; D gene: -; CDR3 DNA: TGTGCCAGCAGCAAGCTAGCCGGGACTAGCCCAACCAATGAGCAGTTCTTC; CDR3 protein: CASSKLAGTSPTNEQFF
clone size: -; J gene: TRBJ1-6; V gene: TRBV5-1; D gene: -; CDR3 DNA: TGCGCCAGCAGCCCCCGGGAGGAGGGGACTTCCTATAATTCACCCCTCCACTTT; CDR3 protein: CASSPREEGTSYNSPLHF
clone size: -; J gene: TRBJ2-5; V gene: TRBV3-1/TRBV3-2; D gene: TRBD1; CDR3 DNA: TGTGCCAGCAGCCAAGACCGTACAGGGGCCCCAGAGACCCAGTACTTC; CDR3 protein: CASSQDRTGAPETQYF
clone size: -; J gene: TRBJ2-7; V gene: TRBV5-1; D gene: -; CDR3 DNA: TGCGCCAGCAGCTCTGGGAGGAGCGGCTACGAGCAGTACTTC; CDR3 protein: CASSSGRSGYEQYF
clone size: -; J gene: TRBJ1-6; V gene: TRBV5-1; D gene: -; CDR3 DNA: TGCGCCAGCAGCCCTGCTACGGAGCGCTCACCCCTCCACTTT; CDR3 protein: CASSPATERSPLHF
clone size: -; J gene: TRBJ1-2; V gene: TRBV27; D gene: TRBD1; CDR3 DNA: TGTGCCAGCAGGAAGGGGACAGCGCTTCGGGTCGGTGGCTACACCTTC; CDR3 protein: CASRKGTALRVGGYTF
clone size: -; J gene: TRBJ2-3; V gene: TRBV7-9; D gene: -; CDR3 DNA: TGTGCCAGCAGCTTTGAGGGGCCGACTGTAGGGGGTACGCAGTATTTT; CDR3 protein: CASSFEGPTVGGTQYF
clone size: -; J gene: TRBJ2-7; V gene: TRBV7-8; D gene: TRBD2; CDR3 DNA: TGTGCCAGCAGGGTGGTGGGGGAGGGCGAGCAGTACTTC; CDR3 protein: CASRVVGEGEQYF
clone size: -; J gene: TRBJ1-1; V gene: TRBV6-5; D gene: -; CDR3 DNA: TGTGCCAGCAGTTACGGGGAGGGCGGAATAAGGTGGGCTTTCTTT; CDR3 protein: CASSYGEGGIRWAFF
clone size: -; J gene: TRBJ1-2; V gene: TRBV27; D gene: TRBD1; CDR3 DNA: TGTGCCAGCACCCATACAGGGGGCAACTATGGCTACACCTTC; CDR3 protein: CASTHTGGNYGYTF
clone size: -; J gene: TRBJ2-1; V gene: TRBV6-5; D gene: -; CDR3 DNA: TGTGCCAGCAGTACCGGACTGCTGGGCAATGAGCAGTTCTTC; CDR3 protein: CASSTGLLGNEQFF
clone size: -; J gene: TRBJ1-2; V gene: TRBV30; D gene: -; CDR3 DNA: TGTGCCTGGTCGGCAGGAATTAACTATGGCTACACCTTC; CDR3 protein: CAWSAGINYGYTF
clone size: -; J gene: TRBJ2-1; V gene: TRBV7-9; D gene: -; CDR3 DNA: TGTGCCAGCAGCTTAGCGGGACTTCCGCCCTACAATGAGCAGTTCTTC; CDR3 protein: CASSLAGLPPYNEQFF
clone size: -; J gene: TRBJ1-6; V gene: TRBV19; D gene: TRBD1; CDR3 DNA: TGTGCCAGCGGGGGACAGACCAATTCACCCCTCCACTTT; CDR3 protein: CASGGQTNSPLHF
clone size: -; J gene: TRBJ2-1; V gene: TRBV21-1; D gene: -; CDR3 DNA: TGTGCCAGCAGCAACACAGAATACAATGAGCAGTTCTTC; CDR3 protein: CASSNTEYNEQFF
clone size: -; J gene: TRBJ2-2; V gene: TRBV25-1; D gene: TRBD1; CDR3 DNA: TGTGCCAGCTCCGGGACAGGGGACACCGGGGAGCTGTTTTTT; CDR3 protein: CASSGTGDTGELFF
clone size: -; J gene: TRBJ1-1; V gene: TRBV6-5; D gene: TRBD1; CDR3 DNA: TGTGCCAGCAGTTCCCTGACAGGGGGCGCGTACACTGAAGCTTTCTTT; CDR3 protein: CASSSLTGGAYTEAFF
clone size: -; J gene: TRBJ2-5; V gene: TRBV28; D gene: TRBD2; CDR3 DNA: TGTGCCAGCAGTTTAACACTAGCGGCTCGCAGGGCCCAGTACTTC; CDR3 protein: CASSLTLAARRAQYF
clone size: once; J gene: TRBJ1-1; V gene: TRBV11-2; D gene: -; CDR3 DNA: TGTGCCAGCAGCTTGAATGGGCTTTTCGCTGAAGCTTTCTTT; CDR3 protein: CASSLNGLFAEAFF
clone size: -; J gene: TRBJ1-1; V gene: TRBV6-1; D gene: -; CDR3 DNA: TGTGCCAGCAGTGACCCCACCTGGGGAGTAAACACTGAAGCTTTCTTT; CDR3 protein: CASSDPTWGVNTEAFF
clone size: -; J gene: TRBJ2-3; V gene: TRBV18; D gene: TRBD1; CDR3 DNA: TGTGCCAGCTCACCACCGTTTCCCGGGACAGGGGTGACAGATACGCAGTATTTT; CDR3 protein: CASSPPFPGTGVTDTQYF
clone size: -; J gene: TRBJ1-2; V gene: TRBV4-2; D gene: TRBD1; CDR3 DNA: TGTGCCAGCAGCCAAGAATACAGGGGTAATTATGGCTACACCTTC; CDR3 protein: CASSQEYRGNYGYTF
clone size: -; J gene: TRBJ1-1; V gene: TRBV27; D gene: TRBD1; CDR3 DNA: TGTGCCAGCAGTACAGGGGGCGGGAACACTGAAGCTTTCTTT; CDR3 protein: CASSTGGGNTEAFF
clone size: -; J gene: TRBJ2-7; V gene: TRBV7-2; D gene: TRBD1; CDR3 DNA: TGTGCCAGCAGCTATGGGACAGGGGAATCCTACGAGCAGTACTTC; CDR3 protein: CASSYGTGESYEQYF
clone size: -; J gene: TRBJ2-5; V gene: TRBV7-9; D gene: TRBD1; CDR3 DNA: TGTGCCAGCAGCTTTTTGGGACAGTTCCAAGAGACCCAGTACTTC; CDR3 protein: CASSFLGQFQETQYF
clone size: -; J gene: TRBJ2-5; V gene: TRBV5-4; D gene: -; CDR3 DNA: TGTGCCAGCAGCTTGGTCCCAAGCGCGTTTGAGACCCAGTACTTC; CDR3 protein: CASSLVPSAFETQYF
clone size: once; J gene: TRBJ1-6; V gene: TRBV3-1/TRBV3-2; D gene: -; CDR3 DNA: TGTGCCAGCAGCCTAGGCTCGCCAGGATCCCTCCACTTT; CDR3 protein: CASSLGSPGSLHF
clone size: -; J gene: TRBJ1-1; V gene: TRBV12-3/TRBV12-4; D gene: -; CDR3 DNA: TGTGCCAGCAGGAGGATTTTGGACACTGAAGCTTTCTTT; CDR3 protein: CASRRILDTEAFF
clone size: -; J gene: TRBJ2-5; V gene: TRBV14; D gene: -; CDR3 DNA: TGTGCCAGCAGCCACCCTATTCTTTCGGAGACCCAGTACTTC; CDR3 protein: CASSHPILSETQYF
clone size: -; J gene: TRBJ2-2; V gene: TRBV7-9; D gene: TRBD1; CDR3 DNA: TGTGCCAGCAGCTCGCAACTTGACAGGGGGAACACCGGGGAGCTGTTTTTT; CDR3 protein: CASSSQLDRGNTGELFF
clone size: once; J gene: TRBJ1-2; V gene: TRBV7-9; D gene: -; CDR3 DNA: TGTGCCGGCGCACAGGGAAGGGGTTATGGCTACACCTTC; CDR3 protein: CAGAQGRGYGYTF
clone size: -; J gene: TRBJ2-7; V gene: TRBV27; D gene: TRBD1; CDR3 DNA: TGTGCCAGCAGTTGGACAGGGGTTGCCGAGCAGTACTTC; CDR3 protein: CASSWTGVAEQYF
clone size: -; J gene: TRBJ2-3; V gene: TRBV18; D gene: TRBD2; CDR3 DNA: TGTGCCAGCTCACCACAATCTAGCGGAAGCACAGATACGCAGTATTTT; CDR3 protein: CASSPQSSGSTDTQYF
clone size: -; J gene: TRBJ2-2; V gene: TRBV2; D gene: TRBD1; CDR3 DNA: TGTGCCAGCAGTGTAAGGGGACAGGTCACCGGGGAGCTGTTTTTT; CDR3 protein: CASSVRGQVTGELFF
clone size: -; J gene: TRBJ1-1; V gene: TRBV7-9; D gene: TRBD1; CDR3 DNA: TGTGCCAGCAGTTCGACAGGGTCGAACACTGAAGCTTTCTTT; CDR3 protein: CASSSTGSNTEAFF
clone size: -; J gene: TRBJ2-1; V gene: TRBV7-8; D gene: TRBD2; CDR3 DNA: TGTGCCAGTACTCCTAGCGGGGGGGTTATGGGTGAGCAGTTCTTC; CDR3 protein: CASTPSGGVMGEQFF
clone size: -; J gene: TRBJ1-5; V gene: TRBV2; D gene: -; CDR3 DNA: TGTGCCAGCAGTGAAGCGCTTCGGGGAGCCCAGCCCCAGCATTTT; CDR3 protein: CASSEALRGAQPQHF
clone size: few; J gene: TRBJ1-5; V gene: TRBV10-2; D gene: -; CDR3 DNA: TGCGCCACCGAGGCGGTTTCCAGTCAGCCCCAGCATTTT; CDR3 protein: CATEAVSSQPQHF